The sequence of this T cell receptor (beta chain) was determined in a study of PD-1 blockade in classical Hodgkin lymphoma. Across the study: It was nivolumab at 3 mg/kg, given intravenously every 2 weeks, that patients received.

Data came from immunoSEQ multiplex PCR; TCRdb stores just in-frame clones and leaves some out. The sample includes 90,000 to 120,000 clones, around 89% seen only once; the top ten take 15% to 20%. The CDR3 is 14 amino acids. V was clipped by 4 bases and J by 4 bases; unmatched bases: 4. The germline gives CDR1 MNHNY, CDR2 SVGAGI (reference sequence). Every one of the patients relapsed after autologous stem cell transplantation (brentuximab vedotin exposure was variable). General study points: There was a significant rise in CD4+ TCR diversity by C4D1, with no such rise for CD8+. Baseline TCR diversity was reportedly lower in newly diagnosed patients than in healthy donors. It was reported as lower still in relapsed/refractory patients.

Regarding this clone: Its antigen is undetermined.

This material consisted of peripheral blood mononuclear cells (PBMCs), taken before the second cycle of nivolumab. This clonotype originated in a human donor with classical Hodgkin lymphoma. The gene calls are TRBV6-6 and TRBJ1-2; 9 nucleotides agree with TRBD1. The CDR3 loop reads CASSSQGAPYGYTF. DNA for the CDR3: TGTGCCAGCAGTTCACAGGGGGCCCCCTATGGCTACACCTTC.